This T cell receptor (beta chain) was identified in a study of vaccination and CD4 T cells after COVID-19. On the study more broadly: For post-vaccine samples, collection took place a median around 72 days after dose two, ranging from 14 to 241. Overlapping peptides of the spike proteins of SARS-CoV-2, HCoV-NL63, HCoV-OC43 and HCoV-229E were used for cell stimulation.

Treatment noted: roughly ten-day PBMC culture with coronavirus spike peptide pools or control peptides (ViraFEST assay). Within the sample, this clonotype is medium-sized. Its antigen remains unknown. J was trimmed by 4 bases and V by 6 bases; bases with no gene match: 7. The CDR3 length is 14 residues. Germline-derived CDR1 and CDR2 are MNHNS and SASEGT. Sequencing of cultured CD4+ T cell DNA used the Oncomine TCR Beta short-read assay. TCRdb reprocessed the PCR reads via MiXCR and lists one record per CDR3 protein. The top ten clones hold about 8.2% of a sample with about 13,000 distinct CDR3 sequences, approximately 52% of them seen once.

This clonotype was obtained from a human donor who had recovered from COVID-19. The sample was CD4+ T cells from blood, cultured in vitro. The V and J genes are TRBV6-1 and TRBJ1-2; 8 bases are a match to TRBD1. CDR3 nucleotides: TGTGCCAGCAGCGACAGGGGAGTAGTCTATGGCTACACCTTC. Encoded protein: CASSDRGVVYGYTF.